These T cell receptor beta chains were read from a single sample in a study of blood T cells in healthy people across ages. TCRdb re-derived calls from the 5' RACE reads in MiXCR, one entry per CDR3 protein. The table includes about 720,000 distinct CDR3 sequences, around a fifth detected once. Material: blood. The origin of the receptors is a man aged 65 to 85 in good health. CDR3s include the opening cysteine and the closing phenylalanine or tryptophan. The order of the fields is CDR3 protein, CDR3 DNA, J gene, clone size, V gene, D gene. A D gene is named only where the DNA matches it firmly. The size of a clone is reported for some rows only, either as once, few or many, or as a class for expanded clones.

CASSYLSGGREQFF,TGTGCCAGCAGTTACCTTTCCGGGGGGCGTGAGCAGTTCTTC,TRBJ2-1,.,TRBV6-2/TRBV6-3,.
CSALTGTSGNEQFF,TGCAGCGCACTGACCGGGACTAGCGGTAATGAGCAGTTCTTC,TRBJ2-1,many,TRBV29-1,TRBD2
CASSPPGTKRGYTF,TGTGCCAGCTCACCACCTGGGACCAAGCGGGGCTACACCTTC,TRBJ1-2,.,TRBV18,.
CASSPQGQSNEKLFF,TGTGCCAGCTCACCACAGGGACAGAGTAATGAAAAACTGTTTTTT,TRBJ1-4,few,TRBV18,TRBD1
CAIRRGEGHEQFF,TGTGCCATCAGGAGAGGTGAGGGTCATGAGCAGTTCTTC,TRBJ2-1,few,TRBV10-3,.
CASSSQRRAPLHF,TGTGCCAGCAGTTCCCAACGGAGGGCACCCCTCCACTTT,TRBJ1-6,few,TRBV12-3/TRBV12-4,.
CASSFDGQYYGYTF,TGCGCCAGCAGCTTTGATGGGCAGTACTATGGCTACACCTTC,TRBJ1-2,few,TRBV5-1,.
CASRTWGQGNTEAFF,TGTGCCAGCAGGACATGGGGACAGGGGAACACTGAAGCTTTCTTT,TRBJ1-1,few,TRBV12-3/TRBV12-4,TRBD1
CASRPTGGLAKNIQYF,TGTGCCAGCCGACCAACAGGGGGACTAGCCAAAAACATTCAGTACTTC,TRBJ2-4,.,TRBV12-3/TRBV12-4,TRBD1
CASNLLVGKAFF,TGTGCCAGCAACCTGTTGGTCGGGAAGGCTTTCTTT,TRBJ1-1,.,TRBV28,.
CASREDSGVGEKLFF,TGTGCCAGCAGAGAGGACAGCGGGGTGGGGGAAAAACTGTTTTTT,TRBJ1-4,.,TRBV7-2,.
CSARERPVGLVGDTQYF,TGCAGTGCTAGAGAGCGGCCCGTTGGCCTGGTGGGAGATACGCAGTATTTT,TRBJ2-3,.,TRBV20-1,.
CATSGPRRSEQYF,TGTGCCACCAGTGGACCCCGAAGGAGCGAGCAGTACTTC,TRBJ2-7,few,TRBV24-1,.
CSAKSGANVLTF,TGCAGTGCCAAGAGTGGGGCCAACGTCCTGACTTTC,TRBJ2-6,.,TRBV20-1,.
CASSPQGLAGPNNEQFF,TGTGCCAGCAGTCCACAGGGACTAGCGGGGCCTAACAATGAGCAGTTCTTC,TRBJ2-1,many,TRBV12-3/TRBV12-4,TRBD2
CSVELSDRAPDTQYF,TGCAGCGTTGAATTAAGTGACAGGGCCCCAGATACGCAGTATTTT,TRBJ2-3,few,TRBV29-1,TRBD1
CASSQLPLRTQETQYF,TGTGCCAGCAGTCAACTTCCCCTACGGACCCAAGAGACCCAGTACTTC,TRBJ2-5,many,TRBV6-6,.
CASRDSGPYNEQFF,TGTGCCAGCAGGGATAGCGGCCCTTACAATGAGCAGTTCTTC,TRBJ2-1,.,TRBV6-6,.
CASSDRLQGAWTDTQYF,TGTGCCAGCAGCGATCGATTACAGGGGGCATGGACAGATACGCAGTATTTT,TRBJ2-3,.,TRBV7-9,TRBD1
CASRPRRVAGSQETQYF,TGTGCCAGCAGACCCAGGCGAGTAGCGGGATCCCAAGAGACCCAGTACTTC,TRBJ2-5,.,TRBV11-3,TRBD2
CSARALVEGTSENIQYF,TGCAGTGCTAGAGCCTTGGTGGAGGGGACGTCGGAAAACATTCAGTACTTC,TRBJ2-4,few,TRBV20-1,.
CASRGYTDTQYF,TGTGCCAGCAGGGGGTACACAGATACGCAGTATTTT,TRBJ2-3,few,TRBV3-1,.
CAISARESYGYTF,TGTGCCATCAGTGCCCGGGAGAGCTATGGCTACACCTTC,TRBJ1-2,.,TRBV10-3,.
CASSATQGAGGYTF,TGTGCCAGCAGTGCCACCCAGGGGGCTGGCGGCTACACCTTC,TRBJ1-2,few,TRBV6-1,TRBD1
CASSQRTEAFF,TGTGCCAGCAGCCAAAGAACTGAAGCTTTCTTT,TRBJ1-1,many,TRBV14,.
CASSVGSSGSKETQYF,TGTGCCAGCAGCGTAGGGTCTAGCGGGAGCAAAGAGACCCAGTACTTC,TRBJ2-5,.,TRBV9,TRBD2
CASSYRTAGNTIYF,TGTGCCAGCAGTTACAGGACAGCTGGAAACACCATATATTTT,TRBJ1-3,few,TRBV6-5,.
CASSLGRPMNEQFF,TGTGCCAGCAGCTTAGGGAGACCCATGAATGAGCAGTTCTTC,TRBJ2-1,.,TRBV11-3,.
CASSSQQRTPWDNEQFF,TGTGCCAGCAGCTCACAGCAAAGGACTCCCTGGGACAATGAGCAGTTCTTC,TRBJ2-1,.,TRBV3-1,.